Detailed here is one TCR beta chain. This entry is derived from a study of control samples from healthy donors and cancer patients. Produced via immunoSEQ multiplex PCR; TCRdb's table is partial and in-frame only. The sample records around 200,000 clones, roughly 94% being singletons. Germline V gene sequence: CDR1 SGHTA, CDR2 FQGNSA. This CDR3 is 14 amino acids long. Between the trimmed V and J ends, which lost 3 bases and 9 bases, there was a span of 15 bases. The clonotype was recovered from a man in his fifties in good health. Source material: blood. The genes are TRBV7-2 and TRBJ1-5; D may be TRBD1 (5 bases). The DNA of the CDR3 is TGTGCCAGCAGCTTGGGCAGGGAGCAGGGGCCCCAGCATTTT. This encodes CASSLGREQGPQHF.